This entry describes one TCR beta chain. TCRdb's copy holds only in-frame clones and misses some; the assay was immunoSEQ multiplex PCR. The sample yields 100,000 or so clones, approximately 85% seen once. V lost 3 bases and J lost 0; bases outside the gene matches: 11. There are 19 residues in the CDR3. Germline V lookup: CDR1 LNHDA, CDR2 SQIVND (reference sequence). The source of the sample is a study of OX40 agonist ivuxolimab in advanced cancers. Whole-study context: Ivuxolimab, which patients received intravenously every 2 weeks, was dosed at 0.01 to 10 mg/kg. The dose-escalation group included hepatocellular carcinoma, melanoma, renal cell carcinoma and head and neck cancer.

The clonotype originates from an adult with an advanced solid tumor such as melanoma, head and neck, liver or kidney cancer. This specimen consisted of CD4+ or CD8+ T cells sorted from blood, obtained in a trial of the OX40 agonist ivuxolimab. The chain recombines TRBV19 with TRBJ2-1; 10 nucleotides agree with TRBD2. In DNA, the CDR3 is TGTGCCAGTAGTATCCTAGCGGGAGTTCGTCTGTCCTCCTACAATGAGCAGTTCTTC. Translated: CASSILAGVRLSSYNEQFF.